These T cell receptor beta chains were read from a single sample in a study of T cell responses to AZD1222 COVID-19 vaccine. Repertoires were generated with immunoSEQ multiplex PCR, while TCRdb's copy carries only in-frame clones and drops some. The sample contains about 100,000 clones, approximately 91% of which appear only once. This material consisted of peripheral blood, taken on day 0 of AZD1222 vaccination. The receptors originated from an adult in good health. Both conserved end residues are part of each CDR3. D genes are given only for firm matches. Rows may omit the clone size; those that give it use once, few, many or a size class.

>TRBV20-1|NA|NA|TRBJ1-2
CSARDEGGYTF
TGCAGTGCTAGAGACGAGGGGGGCTACACCTTC
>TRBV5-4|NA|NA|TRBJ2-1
CASSLDNSGGARSYNEQFF
TGTGCCAGCAGCTTGGATAACAGTGGGGGGGCGCGTTCCTACAATGAGCAGTTCTTC
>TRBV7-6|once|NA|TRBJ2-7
CASSLAGQGYEQYF
TGTGCCAGCAGCCTAGCGGGACAGGGTTACGAGCAGTACTTC
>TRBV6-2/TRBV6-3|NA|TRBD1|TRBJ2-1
CASSYGGTGKHEQFF
TGTGCCAGCAGTTATGGCGGGACAGGGAAACATGAGCAGTTCTTC
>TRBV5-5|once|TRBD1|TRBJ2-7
CASSMEGQGVKQYF
TGTGCCAGCAGCATGGAGGGACAGGGGGTCAAGCAGTACTTC
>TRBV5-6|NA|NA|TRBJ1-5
CASSFSWEGNQPQHF
TGTGCCAGCAGCTTCTCCTGGGAGGGCAATCAGCCCCAGCATTTT
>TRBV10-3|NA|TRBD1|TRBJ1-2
CAISTGGGYGYTF
TGTGCCATTAGTACAGGGGGTGGTTATGGCTACACCTTC
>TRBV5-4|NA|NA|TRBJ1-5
CASSLFGARDQPQHF
TGTGCCAGCAGCTTGTTCGGGGCGCGGGATCAGCCCCAGCATTTT
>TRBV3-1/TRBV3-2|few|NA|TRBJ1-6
CASSQGPTEESPLHF
TGTGCCAGCAGCCAAGGGCCTACTGAGGAATCACCCCTCCACTTT
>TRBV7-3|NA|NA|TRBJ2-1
CASSLGLAYNEQFF
TGTGCCAGCAGCTTAGGACTGGCCTACAATGAGCAGTTCTTC
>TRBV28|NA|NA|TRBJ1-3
CASSFRTNSGNTIYF
TGTGCCAGCAGTTTTCGGACAAATTCTGGAAACACCATATATTTT
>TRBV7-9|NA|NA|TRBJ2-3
CASSYSATDTQYF
TGTGCCAGCAGTTATAGCGCCACAGATACGCAGTATTTT
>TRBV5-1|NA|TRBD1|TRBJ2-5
CASSSDRGQETQYF
TGCGCCAGCAGCTCGGACAGGGGACAAGAGACCCAGTACTTC
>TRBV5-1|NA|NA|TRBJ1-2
CASSPGTYYGYTF
TGCGCCAGCAGCCCCGGGACGTACTATGGCTACACCTTC
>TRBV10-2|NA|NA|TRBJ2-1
CASSAGAHNEQFF
TGCGCCAGCAGTGCAGGGGCCCACAATGAGCAGTTCTTC
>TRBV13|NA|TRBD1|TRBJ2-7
CASRRTGGAFEQYF
TGTGCCAGCAGACGAACAGGGGGCGCATTCGAGCAGTACTTC
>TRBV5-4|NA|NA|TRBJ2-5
CASSLAGFKGETQYF
TGTGCCAGCAGCTTGGCCGGGTTTAAGGGAGAGACCCAGTACTTC
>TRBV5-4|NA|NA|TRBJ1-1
CASRQAGGPEAFF
TGTGCCAGCAGACAGGCGGGGGGCCCTGAAGCTTTCTTT
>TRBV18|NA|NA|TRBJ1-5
CASSPLLGSNQPQHF
TGTGCCAGCTCACCACTCTTGGGGAGCAATCAGCCCCAGCATTTT
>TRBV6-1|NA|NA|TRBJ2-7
CASSEWYEQYF
TGTGCCAGCAGTGAATGGTACGAGCAGTACTTC
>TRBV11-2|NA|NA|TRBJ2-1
CASSSPSLPGVSYNEQFF
TGTGCCAGCAGCTCCCCTAGCCTGCCGGGGGTCTCCTACAATGAGCAGTTCTTC
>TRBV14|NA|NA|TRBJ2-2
CASSQFTGNTGELFF
TGTGCCAGCAGCCAATTCACAGGGAACACCGGGGAGCTGTTTTTT
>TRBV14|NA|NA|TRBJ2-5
CASSPRQNSRETQYF
TGTGCCAGCAGCCCCCGACAGAACAGTCGAGAGACCCAGTACTTC
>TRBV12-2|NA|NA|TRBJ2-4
CASRSWGHPKNIQYF
TGTGCAAGTCGCTCCTGGGGACACCCTAAAAACATTCAGTACTTC
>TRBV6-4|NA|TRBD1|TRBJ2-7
CAGDWGTGIFHEQYF
TGTGCCGGTGACTGGGGGACAGGGATTTTCCACGAGCAGTACTTC
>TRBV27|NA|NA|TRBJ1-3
CASSPGNAGNTIYF
TGTGCCAGCAGTCCAGGGAACGCTGGAAACACCATATATTTT
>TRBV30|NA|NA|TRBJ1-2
CAWSVPGTYGYTF
TGTGCCTGGAGTGTACCCGGAACCTATGGCTACACCTTC
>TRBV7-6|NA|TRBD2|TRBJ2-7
CASSLCLAGVAVAYEQYF
TGTGCCAGCAGCTTATGCCTCGCGGGAGTCGCAGTGGCGTACGAGCAGTACTTC
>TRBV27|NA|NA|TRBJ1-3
CASSLRVDGNTIYF
TGTGCCAGCAGTCTCAGGGTGGATGGAAACACCATATATTTT
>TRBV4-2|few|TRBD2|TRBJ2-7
CASSEEASGSYEQYF
TGTGCCAGCAGCGAGGAGGCTAGCGGCTCCTACGAGCAGTACTTC
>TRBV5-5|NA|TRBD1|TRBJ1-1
CASSLGQGAFLNTEAFF
TGTGCCAGCAGCTTGGGGCAGGGGGCGTTTCTGAACACTGAAGCTTTCTTT
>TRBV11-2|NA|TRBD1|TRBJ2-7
CASSSRDRGREGLYEQYF
TGTGCCAGCAGCTCCCGGGACAGGGGCCGTGAGGGGCTCTACGAGCAGTACTTC
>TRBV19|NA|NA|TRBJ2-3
CASLGDTQYF
TGTGCCAGTCTGGGAGATACGCAGTATTTT
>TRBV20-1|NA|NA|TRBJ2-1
CSASRDSSHNEQFF
TGCAGTGCTAGTCGGGACTCCTCGCACAATGAGCAGTTCTTC
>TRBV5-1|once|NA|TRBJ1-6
CASSPRSEIGSYNSPLHF
TGCGCCAGCAGCCCCCGATCCGAAATTGGCTCCTATAATTCACCCCTCCACTTT
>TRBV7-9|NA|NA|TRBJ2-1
CASSYPGVTYNEQFF
TGTGCCAGCAGCTATCCCGGGGTCACCTACAATGAGCAGTTCTTC
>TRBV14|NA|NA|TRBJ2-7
CASSQDRGPLSGYEQYF
TGTGCCAGCAGCCAAGATCGAGGCCCTCTGTCGGGATACGAGCAGTACTTC
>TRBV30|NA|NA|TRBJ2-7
CAWSVLPGHLLTKQYF
TGTGCCTGGAGTGTACTACCGGGACACTTATTAACGAAGCAGTACTTC
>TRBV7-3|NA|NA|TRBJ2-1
CASSSPGIVGNEQFF
TGTGCCAGCAGCTCACCGGGGATAGTGGGCAATGAGCAGTTCTTC
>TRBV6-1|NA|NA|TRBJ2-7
CASSEALRAYEQYF
TGTGCCAGCAGTGAAGCGCTTCGGGCCTACGAGCAGTACTTC
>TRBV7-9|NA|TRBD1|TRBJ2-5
CASSSYSDRDETQYF
TGTGCCAGCAGCTCGTATTCGGACAGGGACGAGACCCAGTACTTC
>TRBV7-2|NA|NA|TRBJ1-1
CASSSPQGSNTEAFF
TGTGCCAGCAGCTCTCCACAGGGTTCGAACACTGAAGCTTTCTTT
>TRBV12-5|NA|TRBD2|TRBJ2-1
CASGFGTSGNEQFF
TGTGCTAGTGGTTTCGGGACTAGCGGCAATGAGCAGTTCTTC
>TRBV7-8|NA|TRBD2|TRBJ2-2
CASSSSGRVGGELFF
TGTGCCAGCAGCTCCAGCGGGAGGGTAGGCGGGGAGCTGTTTTTT
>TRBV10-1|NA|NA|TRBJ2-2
CASSSTGGTGELFF
TGCGCCAGCAGTTCCACAGGTGGTACCGGGGAGCTGTTTTTT
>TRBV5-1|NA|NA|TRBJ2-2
CASSLDGQTELFF
TGCGCCAGCAGCTTGGATGGGCAAACGGAGCTGTTTTTT
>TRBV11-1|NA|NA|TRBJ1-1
CASSLAFSLGTEAFF
TGTGCCAGCAGCTTAGCGTTCAGTTTGGGCACTGAAGCTTTCTTT
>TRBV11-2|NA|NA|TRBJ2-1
CASSLDGRAYNEQFF
TGTGCCAGCAGCTTAGATGGAAGAGCCTACAATGAGCAGTTCTTC
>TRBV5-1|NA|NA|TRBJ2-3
CASSREVGTDTQYF
TGCGCCAGCAGCCGGGAAGTTGGTACAGATACGCAGTATTTT
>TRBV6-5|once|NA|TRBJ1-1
CASSYSGLTEAFF
TGTGCCAGCAGTTACTCGGGGCTAACTGAAGCTTTCTTT
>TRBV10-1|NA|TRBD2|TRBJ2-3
CASSEGGRAMDTQYF
TGCGCCAGCAGTGAGGGAGGGAGGGCCATGGATACGCAGTATTTT
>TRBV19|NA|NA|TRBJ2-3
CASSSWADTQYF
TGTGCCAGTAGTAGTTGGGCAGATACGCAGTATTTT
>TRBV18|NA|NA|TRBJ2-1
CASSPRGGDSYNEQFF
TGTGCCAGCTCACCCAGAGGCGGGGATTCCTACAATGAGCAGTTCTTC
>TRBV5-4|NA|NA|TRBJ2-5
CASSLRGRGTQETQYF
TGTGCCAGCAGCTTAAGAGGGCGCGGGACTCAAGAGACCCAGTACTTC
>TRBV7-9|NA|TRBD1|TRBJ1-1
CASSLAQGARTEAFF
TGTGCCAGCAGCTTAGCGCAGGGGGCGAGGACTGAAGCTTTCTTT
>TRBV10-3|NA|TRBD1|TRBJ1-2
CAISDYVTGDYGYTF
TGTGCCATCAGTGATTATGTGACAGGGGACTATGGCTACACCTTC
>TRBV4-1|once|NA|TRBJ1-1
CASSGPLRGTEAFF
TGCGCCAGCAGCGGTCCCCTCAGGGGTACTGAAGCTTTCTTT
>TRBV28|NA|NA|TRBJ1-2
CASSFYGSPHYGYTF
TGTGCCAGCAGTTTTTATGGGTCACCCCACTATGGCTACACCTTC